Listed below are T cell receptor beta chains from one sample, sequenced in a study of a mutant IDH1 vaccine in newly diagnosed glioma. The table came from immunoSEQ multiplex PCR; TCRdb's copy has only in-frame clones and leaves some out. The table shows about 40,000 clones, with roughly 82% occurring only once. Which antigens these TCRs recognize remains unknown. Specimen: PBMCs, collected from a glioma patient whose treatment included an IDH1 peptide vaccine. These receptors came from a man between 18 and 29 years old with glioma. Some clones in this sample may be carry-over from other donors' samples. Both conserved end residues are part of each CDR3. The D gene is left open where the match is weak. Clone size is given for some rows only: seen once, a few or many times, or a class if the clone is expanded.

CASGFINEKLFF,TGTGCCTCGGGGTTTATTAATGAAAAACTGTTTTTT,TRBV10-3,.,TRBJ1-4,.
CASSPLQKGAGGSEAFF,TGTGCCAGCTCACCCCTACAAAAGGGGGCTGGTGGCTCTGAAGCTTTCTTT,TRBV18,few,TRBJ1-1,TRBD1
CASSLSLALTDTQYF,TGTGCTAGCAGCTTGTCCTTAGCGCTCACAGATACGCAGTATTTT,TRBV7-7,.,TRBJ2-3,.
CASSLGGLVDGYTF,TGTGCCAGCAGCCTAGGGGGGCTAGTGGATGGCTACACCTTC,TRBV6-5,.,TRBJ1-2,.
CASSAALELETQYF,TGTGCCAGCTCAGCCGCCCTTGAATTGGAGACCCAGTACTTC,TRBV18,.,TRBJ2-5,.
CASSQDKDGEVNTEAFF,TGCGCCAGCAGCCAAGATAAAGATGGGGAGGTTAACACTGAAGCTTTCTTT,TRBV4-3,.,TRBJ1-1,.
CASSLRQGVTHEQYF,TGTGCCAGCAGTTTGAGACAGGGGGTTACCCACGAGCAGTACTTC,TRBV27,.,TRBJ2-7,TRBD1
CASRRTRSDTGELFF,TGTGCCAGCAGGCGGACTAGGAGTGACACCGGGGAGCTGTTTTTT,TRBV6-5,.,TRBJ2-2,TRBD2
CASRGANGGPPPGYGYTF,TGTGCCAGCAGAGGGGCTAATGGGGGCCCCCCTCCGGGCTATGGCTACACCTTC,TRBV25-1,.,TRBJ1-2,.
CASSLLWGGTEGTGRGYEQYF,TGTGCCAGCAGTTTACTTTGGGGGGGAACCGAAGGGACAGGCCGCGGCTACGAGCAGTACTTC,TRBV27,.,TRBJ2-7,.
CASRQTGTGANVLTF,TGTGCCAGCAGACAAACAGGGACTGGGGCCAACGTCCTGACTTTC,TRBV28,.,TRBJ2-6,.
CASTTRRDSEEQFF,TGTGCCAGTACCACTCGCCGGGACAGTGAGGAGCAGTTCTTC,TRBV19,.,TRBJ2-1,TRBD1
CASTLGIGAGYTF,TGTGCCAGCACCCTTGGGATTGGGGCCGGCTACACCTTC,TRBV7-9,.,TRBJ1-2,.
CASSSLRRTEAFF,TGTGCCAGCAGCTCACTGCGACGGACTGAAGCTTTCTTT,TRBV14,.,TRBJ1-1,.
CASSYRGALGYEQYF,TGTGCCAGCAGTTACAGAGGGGCCCTCGGGTACGAGCAGTACTTC,TRBV6-5,.,TRBJ2-7,.
CARAGLLADTQYF,TGTGCTCGAGCCGGCCTTCTGGCAGATACGCAGTATTTT,TRBV2,.,TRBJ2-3,.
CASSLARDREGSFPQPQHF,TGTGCCAGCAGCTTAGCCCGGGACAGGGAGGGGTCCTTCCCTCAGCCCCAGCATTTT,TRBV7-9,.,TRBJ1-5,TRBD1
CASSVDGFSGNTIYF,TGTGCCAGCAGCGTAGACGGGTTCTCTGGAAACACCATATATTTT,TRBV9,once,TRBJ1-3,.
CAWSPGQGIIYEQYF,TGTGCCTGGAGTCCGGGACAGGGAATAATCTACGAGCAGTACTTC,TRBV30,.,TRBJ2-7,TRBD1
CASSSRDRVGGSYTF,TGTGCCAGCAGTTCCCGGGACAGGGTTGGCGGTAGCTACACCTTC,TRBV6-5,once,TRBJ1-2,TRBD1
CASSFPGDYGYTF,TGTGCCAGCAGCTTCCCAGGGGACTATGGCTACACCTTC,TRBV7-9,.,TRBJ1-2,.
CASSQPGGSDDEQYF,TGTGCCAGCAGTCAGCCAGGGGGGAGTGACGACGAGCAGTACTTC,TRBV6-5,.,TRBJ2-7,.
CASSQDQGSSYNEQFF,TGCGCCAGCAGCCAAGATCAGGGAAGCTCCTACAATGAGCAGTTCTTC,TRBV4-3,.,TRBJ2-1,.